Each of the 9 T cell receptor beta chains below was sequenced from the same sample in a study of spatial heterogeneity in lung cancer. In TCRdb, the 5' RACE reads were re-called with MiXCR into one record per CDR3 protein. The sample has 30,000 to 45,000 distinct CDR3 sequences, 3% to 3.5% seen once. Time point defined: sample taken at primary tumor resection. The sample here was normal lung tissue next to the tumor, taken at surgery. All receptors derive from a male donor with early-stage non-small cell lung cancer.

Sample share makes this clonotype medium-sized. The chain joins TRBV18 to TRBJ2-5; 10 nucleotides agree with TRBD1. Germline CDR1 and CDR2: KGHSH and LQKENI. The CDR3 is 15 residues long. V shed 6 bases and J 5 bases; nucleotides not matched to a gene: 9. CDR3 amino acids: CASSTPGQGSETQYF. CDR3 coding DNA: TGTGCCAGCTCTACGCCGGGACAGGGGTCGGAGACCCAGTACTTC.

This clonotype was recorded many times. V and J are TRBV6-1 and TRBJ2-1; TRBD2 matches at 13 bases. Germline V gives CDR1 MNHNS, CDR2 SASEGT. Losses at the gene ends were 8 bases for V and 7 bases for J; bases not matched to a gene: 2. This CDR3 has 13 residues. CDR3 nucleotide sequence: TGTGCCAGCCGGACTAGCGGGAGTAATGAGCAGTTCTTC. The encoded protein is CASRTSGSNEQFF.

This clonotype occurred many times. This rearrangement joins TRBV7-9 to TRBJ1-1; 7 nucleotides line up with TRBD1. The CDR3 totals 12 residues. Germline V gene sequence: CDR1 SEHNR, CDR2 FQNEAQ (reference sequence). V lost 5 bases to trimming and J lost 8 bases; unmatched junction nucleotides: 5. The CDR3 nucleotides are TGTGCCAGCAGCCGAGGGGACAGCGAAGCTTTCTTT. Its translation is CASSRGDSEAFF.

The V and J genes are TRBV7-2 and TRBJ2-5; 11 bases match TRBD1. V lost 8 bases and J lost 4; bases outside the gene matches: 9. This CDR3 has 15 residues. Germline-derived CDR1 and CDR2 are SGHTA and FQGNSA. The CDR3 DNA reads TGTGCCAGCGGAGGGACAGGGGGAGTCGGAGAGACCCAGTACTTC. Encoded protein: CASGGTGGVGETQYF.

This clonotype was observed at least ten times. The CDR3 DNA reads as TGTGCCAGCTCACCAAATCAGGAAATGGAGCCCCAGCATTTT. It is translated as CASSPNQEMEPQHF. The chain is built from TRBV18 and TRBJ1-5; unclear D gene. The V end was cut by 2 bases, the J end by 8 bases, with 13 bases between. CDR1 KGHSH and CDR2 LQKENI come from the germline V gene. The CDR3 is 14 amino acids.

This clonotype has a count of ten or more. The chain carries TRBV6-6 and TRBJ2-7; D is unresolved. The V gene lost 2 bases and the J gene lost 4 bases, with 12 bases spanning the gap. The CDR3 runs to 14 residues. From germline, CDR1 is MNHNY and CDR2 SVGAGI (reference sequence). For the CDR3, the DNA is TGTGCCAGCAGTTACGCTACGGGCTATTACGAGCAGTACTTC. It specifies CASSYATGYYEQYF.

This clonotype was counted ten times or more. The CDR3 sequence is CASSQTAGNEQFF. CDR3 DNA: TGTGCCAGCAGCCAAACAGCGGGGAATGAGCAGTTCTTC. The gene calls are TRBV3-1 and TRBJ2-1; 7 nucleotides agree with TRBD2. Germline lookup yields CDR1 LGHDT and CDR2 YNNKEL (reference sequence). The ends lost 2 bases at V and 7 bases at J; junction bases unmatched: 2. This CDR3 has 13 amino acids.

This clonotype showed up many times. One end of the junction does not line up with germline, which may come from a read error. The V call is TRBV20-1, the J call TRBJ2-7; TRBD1 matches at 7 bases. Germline loops: CDR1 DFQATT, CDR2 SNEGSKA (reference sequence). The CDR3 is 13 amino acids. CDR3 residues: CSARGGRVYEQYF. The CDR3 coding sequence is TGCAGTGCAAGAGGGGGCCGGGTGTACGAGCAGTACTTC.

This clonotype was detected many times. This rearrangement joins TRBV7-9 to TRBJ1-6; D possibly corresponds to TRBD1 (6 bases). CDR3 length equals 14 residues. Trimming stripped 5 bases from V and 7 bases from J, with 12 bases between. Germline CDR1 is SEHNR and CDR2 is FQNEAQ (reference sequence). In DNA, the CDR3 is TGTGCCAGCAGCCAACAGGGTACGAATTCACCCCTCCACTTT. It yields the protein CASSQQGTNSPLHF.